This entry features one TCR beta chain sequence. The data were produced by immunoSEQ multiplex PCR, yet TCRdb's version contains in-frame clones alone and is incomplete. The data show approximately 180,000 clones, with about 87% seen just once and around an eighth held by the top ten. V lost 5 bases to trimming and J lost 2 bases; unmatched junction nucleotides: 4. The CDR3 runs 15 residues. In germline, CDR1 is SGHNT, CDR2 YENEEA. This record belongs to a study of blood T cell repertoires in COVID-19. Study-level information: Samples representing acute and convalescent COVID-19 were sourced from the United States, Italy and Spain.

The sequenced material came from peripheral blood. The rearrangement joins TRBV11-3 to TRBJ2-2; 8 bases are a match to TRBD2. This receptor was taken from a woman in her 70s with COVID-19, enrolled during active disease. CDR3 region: CASSRAGGNTGELFF. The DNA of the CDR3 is TGTGCCAGCAGCCGTGCGGGGGGCAACACCGGGGAGCTGTTTTTT.